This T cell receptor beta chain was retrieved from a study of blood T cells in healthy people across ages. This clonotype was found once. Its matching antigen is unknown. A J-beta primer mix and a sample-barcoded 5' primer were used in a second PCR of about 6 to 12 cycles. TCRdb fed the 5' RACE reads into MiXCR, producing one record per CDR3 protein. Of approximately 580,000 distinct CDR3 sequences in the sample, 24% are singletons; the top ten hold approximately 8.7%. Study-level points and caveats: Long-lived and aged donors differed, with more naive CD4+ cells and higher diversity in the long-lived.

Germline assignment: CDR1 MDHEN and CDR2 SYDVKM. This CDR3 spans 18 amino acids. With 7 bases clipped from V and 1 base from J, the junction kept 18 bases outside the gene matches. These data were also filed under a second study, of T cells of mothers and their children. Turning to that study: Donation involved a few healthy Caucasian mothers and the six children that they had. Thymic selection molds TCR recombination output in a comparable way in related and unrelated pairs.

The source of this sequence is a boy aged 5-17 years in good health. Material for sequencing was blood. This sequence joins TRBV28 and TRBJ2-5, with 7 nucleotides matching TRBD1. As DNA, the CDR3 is TGTGCCAGCAAGAACAATCCCGCCTACAGGGGTTTCCAAGAGACCCAGTACTTC. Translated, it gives CASKNNPAYRGFQETQYF.